This section outlines one T cell receptor (beta chain) sequence together with its context. At one of its ends the junction is not consistent with the germline gene, which may arise from a read error. This specimen comes from a study of blood T cell repertoires in COVID-19. On the study more broadly: COVID-19 samples, acute and convalescent, were from the United States, Italy and Spain. T cells, B-cell-depleted T cells, or PBMCs provided the cDNA or gDNA that served as material.

The germline V gene has CDR1 GTSNPN and CDR2 SVGIG (reference sequence). The length of the CDR3 is 11 residues. In the original analysis: Amplification from reference gene primers served as the basis for estimated nucleated cell counts. The table came from immunoSEQ multiplex PCR; TCRdb's copy has only in-frame clones and leaves some out. That table gives V, J and clone size, and the DNA gave D and trimming. In the table there are roughly 200,000 clones, around 84% of which are singletons. Sequencing used peripheral blood. This receptor was identified in a man older than 75 with acute or convalescent COVID-19. V gene TRBV30 combines with J gene TRBJ1-1; D is perhaps TRBD1 (5 bases). CDR3 region: CAWSMVETDIF. The CDR3 DNA sequence: TGTGCCTGGAGTATGGTCGAGACAGACATATTT.